This T cell receptor beta chain was identified during a study of metastatic and nonmetastatic thyroid tumors. At the level of the study: The authors compared repertoires across blood and tumor or nodule tissue from malignant and benign thyroid patients. Study outcomes and limitations: It was reportedly found that TCR beta diversity was significantly higher in malignant thyroid tumors than in benign nodules, a difference seen in both blood and tumor samples.

Germline V CDR1 and CDR2: MDHEN, SYDVKM. The trim removed 6 bases at V and 0 bases at J, leaving 7 bases unmatched. The CDR3 contains 15 residues. Ten or more counts support this clone. No antigen is known for it. Original processing notes: A classifier for distant metastasis in papillary thyroid cancer was constructed using CDR3 differences observed across clinicopathological groups. Using MiXCR, TCRdb reanalyzed the PCR reads. The V and J calls and clone size are TCRdb's, not the authors'. Here the sample spans tens of thousands of clones, under 25% being singletons. Nobody among the patients had been given any treatment before thyroid surgery.

The sequencing sample was made of blood. The TCR originated in a male donor with papillary thyroid cancer or a benign thyroid nodule (not recorded which). Some clones in this sample may be carry-over from other donors' samples. The rearrangement uses TRBV28 and TRBJ1-2, with TRBD1 identical over 7 bases. The CDR3 reads CASRPTGNTNYGYTF. As DNA, the CDR3 is TGTGCCAGCAGGCCGACAGGGAACACTAACTATGGCTACACCTTC.